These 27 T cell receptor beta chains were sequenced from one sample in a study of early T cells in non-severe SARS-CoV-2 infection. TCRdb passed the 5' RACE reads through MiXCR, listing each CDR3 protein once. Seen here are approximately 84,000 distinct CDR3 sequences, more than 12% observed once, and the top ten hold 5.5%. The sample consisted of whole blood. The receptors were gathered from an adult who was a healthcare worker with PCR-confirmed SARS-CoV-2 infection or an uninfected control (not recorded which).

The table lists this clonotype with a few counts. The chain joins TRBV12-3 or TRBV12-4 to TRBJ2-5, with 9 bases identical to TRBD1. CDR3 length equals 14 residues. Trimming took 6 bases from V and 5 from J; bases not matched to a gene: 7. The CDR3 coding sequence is TGTGCCAGCAGGAGGACAGGGGCCGGGGAGACCCAGTACTTC. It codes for CASRRTGAGETQYF.

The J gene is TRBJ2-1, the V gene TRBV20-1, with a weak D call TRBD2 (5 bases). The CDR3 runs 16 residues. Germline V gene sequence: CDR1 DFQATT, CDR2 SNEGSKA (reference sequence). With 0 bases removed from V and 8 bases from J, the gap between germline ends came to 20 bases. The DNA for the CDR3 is TGCAGTGCTAGAGATCCGATAGGGCGGGCGGCCCATGAGCAGTTCTTC. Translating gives CSARDPIGRAAHEQFF.

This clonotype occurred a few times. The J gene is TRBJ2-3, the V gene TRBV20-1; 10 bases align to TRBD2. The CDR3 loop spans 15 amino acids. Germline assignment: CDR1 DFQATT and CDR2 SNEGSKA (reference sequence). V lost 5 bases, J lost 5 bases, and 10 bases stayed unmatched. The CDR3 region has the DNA TGCAGTGCTCCCCTAGCGGGAGATGGAGAAGATACGCAGTATTTT. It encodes CSAPLAGDGEDTQYF.

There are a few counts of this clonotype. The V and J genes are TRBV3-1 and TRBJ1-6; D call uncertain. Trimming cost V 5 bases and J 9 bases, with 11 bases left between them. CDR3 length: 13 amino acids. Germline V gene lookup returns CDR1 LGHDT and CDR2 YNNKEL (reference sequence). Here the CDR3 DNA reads TGTGCCAGCAGCACGGCCCGATCTTCACCCCTCCACTTT. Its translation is CASSTARSSPLHF.

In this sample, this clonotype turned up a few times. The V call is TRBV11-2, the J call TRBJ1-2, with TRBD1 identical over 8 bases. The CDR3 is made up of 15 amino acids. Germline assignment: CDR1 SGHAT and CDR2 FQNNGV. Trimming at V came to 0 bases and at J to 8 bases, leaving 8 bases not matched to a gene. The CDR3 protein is CASSLDPGQGAGYTF. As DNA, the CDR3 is TGTGCCAGCAGCTTAGACCCAGGACAGGGAGCCGGCTACACCTTC.

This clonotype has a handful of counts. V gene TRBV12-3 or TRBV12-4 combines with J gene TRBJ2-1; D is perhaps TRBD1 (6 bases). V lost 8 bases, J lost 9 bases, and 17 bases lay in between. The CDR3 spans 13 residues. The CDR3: CASRPPGVSEQFF. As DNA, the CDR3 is TGTGCCAGCCGTCCCCCAGGGGTGTCTGAGCAGTTCTTC.

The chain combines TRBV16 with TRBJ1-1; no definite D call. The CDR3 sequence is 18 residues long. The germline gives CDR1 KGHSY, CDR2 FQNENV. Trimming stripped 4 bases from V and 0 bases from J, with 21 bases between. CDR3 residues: CASSPKYSTRWVNTEAFF. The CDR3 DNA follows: TGTGCCAGCAGCCCCAAATACTCAACGAGGTGGGTGAACACTGAAGCTTTCTTT. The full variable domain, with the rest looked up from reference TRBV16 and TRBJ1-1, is GEEVAQTPKHLVRGEGQKAKLYCAPIKGHSYVFWYQQVLKNEFKFLISFQNENVFDETGMPKERFSAKCLPNSPCSLEIQATKLEDSAVYFCASSPKYSTRWVNTEAFFGQGTRLTVV.

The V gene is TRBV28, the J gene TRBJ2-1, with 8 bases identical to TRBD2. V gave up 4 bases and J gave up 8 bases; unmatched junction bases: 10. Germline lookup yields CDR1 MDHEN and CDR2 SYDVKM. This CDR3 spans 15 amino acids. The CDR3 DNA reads TGTGCCAGCAGTTCCCAAGCGGGAGTAAATCATGAGCAGTTCTTC. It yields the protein CASSSQAGVNHEQFF.

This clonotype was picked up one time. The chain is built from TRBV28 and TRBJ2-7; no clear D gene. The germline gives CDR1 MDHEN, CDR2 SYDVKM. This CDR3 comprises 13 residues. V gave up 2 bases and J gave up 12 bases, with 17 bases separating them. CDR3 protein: CASSLGGERQPYF. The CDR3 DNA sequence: TGTGCCAGCAGTTTAGGCGGAGAGAGGCAACCGTACTTC.

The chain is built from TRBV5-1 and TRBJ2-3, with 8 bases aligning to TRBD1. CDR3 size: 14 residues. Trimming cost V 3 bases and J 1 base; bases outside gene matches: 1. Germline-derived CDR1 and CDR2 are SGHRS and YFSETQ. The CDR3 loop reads CASSSTGGTDTQYF. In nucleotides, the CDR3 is TGCGCCAGCAGCTCGACAGGGGGCACAGATACGCAGTATTTT.

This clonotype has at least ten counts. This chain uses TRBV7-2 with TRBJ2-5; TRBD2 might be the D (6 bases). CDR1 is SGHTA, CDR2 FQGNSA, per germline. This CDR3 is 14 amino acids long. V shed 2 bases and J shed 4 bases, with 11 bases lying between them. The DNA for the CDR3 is TGTGCCAGCAGCTTATCTTTCGGGGGAGAGACCCAGTACTTC. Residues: CASSLSFGGETQYF.

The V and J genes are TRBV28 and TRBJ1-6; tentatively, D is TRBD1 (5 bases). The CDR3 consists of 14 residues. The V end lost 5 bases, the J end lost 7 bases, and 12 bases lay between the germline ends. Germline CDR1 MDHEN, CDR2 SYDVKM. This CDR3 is CASSTGTLNSPLHF. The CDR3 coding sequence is TGTGCCAGCAGTACCGGGACCCTCAATTCACCCCTCCACTTT.

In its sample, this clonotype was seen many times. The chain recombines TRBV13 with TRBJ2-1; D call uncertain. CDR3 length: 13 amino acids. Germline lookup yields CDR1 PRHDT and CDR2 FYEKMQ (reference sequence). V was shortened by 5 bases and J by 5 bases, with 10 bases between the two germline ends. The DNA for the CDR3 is TGTGCCAGCAGCGTCCCGGAAAACAATGAGCAGTTCTTC. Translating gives CASSVPENNEQFF. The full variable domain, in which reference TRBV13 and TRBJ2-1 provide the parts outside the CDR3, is AAGVIQSPRHLIKEKRETATLKCYPIPRHDTVYWYQQGPGQDPQFLISFYEKMQSDKGSIPDRFSAQQFSDYHSELNMSSLELGDSALYFCASSVPENNEQFFGPGTRLTVL.

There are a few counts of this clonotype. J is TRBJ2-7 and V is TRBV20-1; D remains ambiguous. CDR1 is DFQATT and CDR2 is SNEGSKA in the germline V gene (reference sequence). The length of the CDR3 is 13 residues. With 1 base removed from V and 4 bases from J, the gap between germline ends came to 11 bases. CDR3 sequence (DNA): TGCAGTGCTAGAGGTAACAGAGAGTACGAGCAGTACTTC. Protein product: CSARGNREYEQYF.

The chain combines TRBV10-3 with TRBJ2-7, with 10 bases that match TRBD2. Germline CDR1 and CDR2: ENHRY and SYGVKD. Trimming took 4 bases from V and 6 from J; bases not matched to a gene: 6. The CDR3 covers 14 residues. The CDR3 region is CAISAIEREGEQYF. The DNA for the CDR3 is TGTGCCATCAGTGCGATCGAGCGGGAGGGCGAGCAGTACTTC.

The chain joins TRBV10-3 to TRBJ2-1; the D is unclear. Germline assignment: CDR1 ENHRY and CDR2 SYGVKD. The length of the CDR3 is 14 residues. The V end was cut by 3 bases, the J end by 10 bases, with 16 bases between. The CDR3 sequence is CAISDSVRRVEQFF. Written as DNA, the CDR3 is TGTGCCATCAGTGACTCCGTCCGGCGAGTGGAGCAGTTCTTC.

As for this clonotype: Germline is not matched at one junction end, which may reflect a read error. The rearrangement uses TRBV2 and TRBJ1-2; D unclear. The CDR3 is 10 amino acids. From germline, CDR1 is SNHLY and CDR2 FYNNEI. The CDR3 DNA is TGTGCCGGCAGGAACGGAGGCTACACCTTC. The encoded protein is CAGRNGGYTF.

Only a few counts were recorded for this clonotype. The CDR3: CASSEGDRDTGELFF. The CDR3 DNA reads TGTGCCAGCAGTGAAGGGGACAGGGATACCGGGGAGCTGTTTTTT. The chain uses TRBV6-1 and TRBJ2-2; 9 nucleotides line up with TRBD1. The V segment lost 1 base and the J segment 5 bases; nucleotides outside the gene matches: 2. CDR3 length: 15 amino acids. Germline CDR1 reads MNHNS; CDR2 reads SASEGT.

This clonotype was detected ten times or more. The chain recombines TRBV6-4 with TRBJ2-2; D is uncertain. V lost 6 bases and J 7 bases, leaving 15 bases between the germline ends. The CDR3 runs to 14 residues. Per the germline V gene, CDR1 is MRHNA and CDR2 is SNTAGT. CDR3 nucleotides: TGTGCCAGCAGCCCTGTGTTCGATAGCGGGGAGCTGTTTTTT. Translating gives CASSPVFDSGELFF.

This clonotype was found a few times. DNA of the CDR3: TGTGCCAGTAGGCAGGCGGGGCCCAATGAGCAGTTCTTC. Amino acid sequence: CASRQAGPNEQFF. This chain links TRBV19 with TRBJ2-1; TRBD2 is a possible D gene (6 bases). V gave up 6 bases and J gave up 6 bases, with 12 bases separating them. Germline loops: CDR1 LNHDA, CDR2 SQIVND (reference sequence). This CDR3 contains 13 residues.

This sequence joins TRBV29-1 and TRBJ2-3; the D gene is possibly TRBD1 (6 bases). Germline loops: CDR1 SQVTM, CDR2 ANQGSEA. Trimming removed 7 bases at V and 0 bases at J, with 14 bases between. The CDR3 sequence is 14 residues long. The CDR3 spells CSAPGQFSTDTQYF. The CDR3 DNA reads TGCAGCGCCCCAGGACAGTTTAGCACAGATACGCAGTATTTT.

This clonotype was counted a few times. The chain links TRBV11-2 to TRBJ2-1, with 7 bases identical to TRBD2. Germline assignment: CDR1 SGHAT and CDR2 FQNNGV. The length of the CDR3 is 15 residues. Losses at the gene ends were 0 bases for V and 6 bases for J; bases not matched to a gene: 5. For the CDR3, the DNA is TGTGCCAGCAGCTTAGAAGGAGCGGGACTCAATGAGCAGTTCTTC. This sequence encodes CASSLEGAGLNEQFF.

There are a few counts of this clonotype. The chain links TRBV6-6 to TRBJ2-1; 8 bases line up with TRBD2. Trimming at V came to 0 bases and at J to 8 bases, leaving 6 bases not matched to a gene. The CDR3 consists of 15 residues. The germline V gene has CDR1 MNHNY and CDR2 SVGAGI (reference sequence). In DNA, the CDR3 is TGTGCCAGCAGTTACTCCGGGGGGGCGGCCGATGAGCAGTTCTTC. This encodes CASSYSGGAADEQFF.

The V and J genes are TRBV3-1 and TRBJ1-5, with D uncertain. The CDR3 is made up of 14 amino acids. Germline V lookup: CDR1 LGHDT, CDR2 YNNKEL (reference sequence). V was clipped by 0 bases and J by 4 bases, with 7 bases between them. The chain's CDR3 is CASSQEGGNQPQHF. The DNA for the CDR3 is TGTGCCAGCAGCCAAGAGGGAGGAAATCAGCCCCAGCATTTT.

The CDR3 DNA sequence: TGTGCCACCAGTGACCCTCTAGCGGGGGCTAACAATGAGCAGTTCTTC. Protein: CATSDPLAGANNEQFF. V is TRBV24-1 and J is TRBJ2-1; 10 bases align to TRBD2. This CDR3 region has 16 residues. CDR1 and CDR2 (germline): KGHDR, SFDVKD. V shed 4 bases and J 5 bases; nucleotides not matched to a gene: 7.

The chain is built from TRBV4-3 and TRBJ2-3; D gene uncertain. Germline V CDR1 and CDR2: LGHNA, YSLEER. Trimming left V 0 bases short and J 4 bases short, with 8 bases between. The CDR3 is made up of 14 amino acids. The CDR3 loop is CASSQDRASDTQYF. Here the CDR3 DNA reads TGCGCCAGCAGCCAAGATCGTGCTTCAGATACGCAGTATTTT.

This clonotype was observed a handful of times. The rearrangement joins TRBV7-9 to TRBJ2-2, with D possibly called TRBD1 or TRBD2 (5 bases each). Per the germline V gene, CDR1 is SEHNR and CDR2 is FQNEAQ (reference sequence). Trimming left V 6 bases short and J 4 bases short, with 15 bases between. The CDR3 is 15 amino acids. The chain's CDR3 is CASSPYGAGTGELFF. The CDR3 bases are TGTGCCAGCAGTCCCTATGGGGCGGGCACCGGGGAGCTGTTTTTT.